Below, 26 T cell receptor beta chains from the same sample are listed, as sequenced in a study of T cell responses to AZD1222 COVID-19 vaccine. The protocol was immunoSEQ multiplex PCR, while the TCRdb copy is restricted to in-frame clones and leaves out a portion. The table shows about 150,000 clones, with about 93% occurring only once. Sample: peripheral blood, taken on day 0 of MenACWY control vaccination. Source of these receptors: an adult in good health.

The rearrangement uses TRBV7-9 and TRBJ1-4; TRBD1 matches at 10 bases. Unmatched junction bases numbered 7, after V lost 6 bases and J lost 6 bases. Per the germline V gene, CDR1 is SEHNR and CDR2 is FQNEAQ (reference sequence). CDR3 length equals 15 residues. The CDR3 DNA sequence: TGTGCCAGCAGTCGGACAGGGGGTTCGCATGAAAAACTGTTTTTT. Its protein is CASSRTGGSHEKLFF.

V and J are TRBV15 and TRBJ1-3; 7 nucleotides line up with TRBD1. J lost 4 bases, V lost 3 bases, and 6 bases had no gene match. Germline V gives CDR1 LNHNV, CDR2 YYDKDF (reference sequence). The CDR3 has 15 residues. The CDR3 is CATSRARGSGNTIYF. CDR3 in DNA: TGTGCCACCAGCAGGGCCAGGGGGTCAGGAAACACCATATATTTT.

V is TRBV27 and J is TRBJ1-2; a weak D match, TRBD1 (6 bases). CDR3 size: 15 residues. The germline V gene encodes CDR1 MNHEY and CDR2 SMNVEV (reference sequence). The V end was cut by 6 bases, the J end by 6 bases, with 20 bases between. The DNA for the CDR3 is TGTGCCAGCAGCCGGCAGGCCAACAGGGAGGATGGCTACACCTTC. Translating it yields CASSRQANREDGYTF.

This clone was found once. The chain recombines TRBV2 with TRBJ2-3; D is undetermined. CDR1 SNHLY and CDR2 FYNNEI come from the germline V gene. Trimming cost V 7 bases and J 5 bases, with 16 bases left between them. CDR3 length: 14 amino acids. This CDR3 reads CASKVGRMEDTQYF. Here the CDR3 DNA reads TGTGCCAGCAAGGTAGGGCGAATGGAAGATACGCAGTATTTT.

The chain links TRBV2 to TRBJ1-6; D not certain. Looked up from germline, CDR1 is SNHLY and CDR2 is FYNNEI. The V end lost 7 bases, the J end lost 7 bases, and 14 bases lay between the germline ends. The CDR3 totals 14 residues. CDR3 sequence reads: CASKPDGRNSPLHF. The CDR3 coding sequence is TGTGCCAGCAAACCGGACGGGAGAAATTCACCCCTCCACTTT.

This rearrangement joins TRBV28 to TRBJ2-7; a possible D gene is TRBD2 (7 bases). With 7 bases removed from V and 2 bases from J, the gap between germline ends came to 18 bases. Germline V lookup: CDR1 MDHEN, CDR2 SYDVKM. The CDR3 has 15 amino acids. As DNA, the CDR3 is TGTGCCAGCATTGAGGGGGGGGGAAGGACCTACGAGCAGTACTTC. It codes for CASIEGGGRTYEQYF.

The count of this clone is one. The chain uses TRBV6-5 and TRBJ1-2; the D gene is possibly TRBD1 (6 bases). Deletions cut 8 bases from V and 8 bases from J, with 18 bases between. Germline CDR1 reads MNHEY; CDR2 reads SVGAGI. The length of the CDR3 is 13 residues. CDR3 protein: CASLGGQRGGYTF. CDR3 DNA: TGTGCCAGCTTGGGAGGACAGCGGGGAGGCTACACCTTC.

The rearrangement joins TRBV7-9 to TRBJ1-2, with 9 bases matching TRBD1. Germline values: CDR1 SEHNR, CDR2 FQNEAQ (reference sequence). Trimming took 5 bases from V and 6 from J; bases not matched to a gene: 7. The CDR3 is 14 amino acids. The DNA of the CDR3 is TGTGCCAGCAGCCCCCAGGGGACAGGGCATGGCTACACCTTC. It codes for CASSPQGTGHGYTF.

V is TRBV24-1 and J is TRBJ1-2; no definite D call. V lost 5 bases to trimming and J lost 5 bases, with 5 bases between them. CDR1 is KGHDR and CDR2 is SFDVKD in the germline V gene. This CDR3 is built from 11 residues. CDR3 nucleotides: TGTGCCACCAGTGGGTATTATGGCTACACCTTC. Encoded protein: CATSGYYGYTF.

The rearrangement uses TRBV15 and TRBJ2-2; 10 nucleotides line up with TRBD2. CDR3 length: 15 amino acids. V lost 5 bases, J lost 5 bases, and 5 bases stayed unmatched. From germline, CDR1 is LNHNV and CDR2 YYDKDF (reference sequence). DNA of the CDR3: TGTGCCACCAGCTTTGGACTAGCGGTTACCGGGGAGCTGTTTTTT. Translation gives CATSFGLAVTGELFF.

This chain connects TRBV2 to TRBJ2-1; 7 bases map to TRBD2. Trimming took 6 bases from V and 8 from J; bases not matched to a gene: 7. CDR3 size: 13 residues. CDR1 is SNHLY, CDR2 FYNNEI, per germline. In nucleotides, the CDR3 is TGTGCCAGCAGCGGACTAGGTGACGATGAGCAGTTCTTC. Its protein is CASSGLGDDEQFF.

This clone appeared a single time. The chain recombines TRBV11-1 with TRBJ1-1; D not resolved. From germline, CDR1 is SGHAT and CDR2 FQDESV (reference sequence). V was pared by 4 bases and J by 1 base, with 13 bases between. This CDR3 spans 15 amino acids. The CDR3 spells CASSSLGKGNTEAFF. In DNA, the CDR3 is TGTGCCAGCAGCTCTCTGGGTAAGGGGAACACTGAAGCTTTCTTT.

The chain carries TRBV6-1 and TRBJ2-1, with TRBD1 matching 12 bases. This CDR3 is built from 18 residues. Germline V gives CDR1 MNHNS, CDR2 SASEGT. V shed 1 base, J shed 6 bases, and the junction held 10 bases outside the gene matches. DNA of the CDR3: TGTGCCAGCAGTGAAGTGGGGACAGGGGGCCTTTGGGGCAATGAGCAGTTCTTC. Translated, it gives CASSEVGTGGLWGNEQFF.

The chain employs TRBV28 and TRBJ1-1; D gene ambiguous. CDR3 length: 14 amino acids. Deletions cut 3 bases from V and 4 bases from J, with 12 bases between. Germline CDR1 is MDHEN and CDR2 is SYDVKM. CDR3: CASSFPGGSTEAFF. In DNA form, the CDR3 reads TGTGCCAGCAGTTTTCCGGGAGGGAGCACTGAAGCTTTCTTT.

The rearrangement uses TRBV25-1 and TRBJ2-2; TRBD1 aligns across 8 bases. CDR1 is MGHDK, CDR2 SYGVNS, per germline. CDR3 length equals 14 residues. J was trimmed by 6 bases and V by 8 bases; bases with no gene match: 8. The CDR3 DNA is TGTGCCAGCGGAAAGGACAGGGTGCCCGGGGAGCTGTTTTTT. Its protein product is CASGKDRVPGELFF.

This rearrangement joins TRBV6-2 or TRBV6-3 to TRBJ1-5; possible D gene TRBD1, 5 bases. Trimming took off 6 bases at V and 0 bases at J, with 12 bases between the two ends. The CDR3 totals 15 residues. Germline assignment: CDR1 MNHEY and CDR2 SVGEGT. CDR3 bases: TGTGCCAGCAGCCGCCCACAGGCTAGCAATCAGCCCCAGCATTTT. It specifies CASSRPQASNQPQHF.

The chain is built from TRBV2 and TRBJ2-7; 8 bases map to TRBD1. CDR1 and CDR2 from the germline V gene are SNHLY and FYNNEI. The CDR3 sequence is 14 residues long. The V segment lost 7 bases and the J segment 1 base; nucleotides outside the gene matches: 6. This CDR3 is CASKGDRSSYEQYF. In nucleotides, the CDR3 is TGTGCCAGCAAGGGGGACAGGAGTTCCTACGAGCAGTACTTC.

The V call is TRBV6-5, the J call TRBJ2-7; D perhaps matches TRBD1 (6 bases). V lost 7 bases to trimming and J lost 4 bases, with 17 bases between them. This CDR3 contains 14 residues. CDR1 and CDR2 (germline): MNHEY, SVGAGI. CDR3 nucleotides: TGTGCCAGCAAGGGAGCAGGGGTGGTTTACGAGCAGTACTTC. It yields the protein CASKGAGVVYEQYF.

This chain connects TRBV28 to TRBJ2-7; either TRBD1 or TRBD2 may fit D (7 bases each). CDR1 is MDHEN and CDR2 is SYDVKM in the germline V gene. The length of the CDR3 is 14 residues. The V end was cut by 7 bases, the J end by 3 bases, with 16 bases between. The CDR3: CASTPGGGFYEQYF. DNA for the CDR3: TGTGCCAGCACCCCAGGGGGGGGGTTCTACGAGCAGTACTTC.

The rearrangement joins TRBV11-3 to TRBJ2-7; D may correspond to TRBD1 or TRBD2 (5 bases each). V dropped 4 bases and J dropped 5 bases, with 12 bases sitting between them. Germline V gene data show CDR1 as SGHNT and CDR2 as YENEEA. The CDR3 has 13 residues. CDR3 in amino acids: CASSSREGHEQYF. The CDR3 bases are TGTGCCAGCAGCTCCCGAGAGGGGCACGAGCAGTACTTC.

The CDR3 here is CASSPREGKETQYF. The CDR3 region has the DNA TGTGCCAGCAGCCCCCGGGAGGGAAAAGAGACCCAGTACTTC. The chain has TRBV6-6 and TRBJ2-5; 8 bases are a match to TRBD2. V shed 6 bases and J 3 bases; nucleotides not matched to a gene: 6. The CDR3 contains 14 residues. The germline gives CDR1 MNHNY, CDR2 SVGAGI (reference sequence).

The chain links TRBV27 to TRBJ2-3; 10 nucleotides line up with TRBD2. The CDR3 is 15 residues long. After removal of 3 bases from V and 4 bases from J, the junction contained 4 bases not matched to a gene. CDR1 and CDR2 (germline): MNHEY, SMNVEV (reference sequence). The CDR3 reads CASSFLAGEADTQYF. In nucleotides, the CDR3 is TGTGCCAGCAGTTTCCTAGCGGGAGAGGCAGATACGCAGTATTTT.

The gene calls are TRBV3-1 (or the pseudogene TRBV3-2) and TRBJ2-4; 13 bases fit TRBD2. The germline CDR1 and CDR2 sequences are LGHDT and YNNKEL (reference sequence). V was pared by 1 base and J by 0 bases, with 3 bases of the junction left unmatched. The CDR3 sequence is 18 residues long. The chain's CDR3 is CASSQGLAGGGAKNIQYF. Written as DNA, the CDR3 is TGTGCCAGCAGCCAAGGACTAGCGGGAGGCGGAGCCAAAAACATTCAGTACTTC.

On this clone itself: This same CDR3 is encoded by further DNA sequences in the sample. The rearrangement joins TRBV2 to TRBJ1-5; D is perhaps TRBD1 (5 bases). This CDR3 contains 13 residues. V gave up 3 bases and J gave up 7 bases, with 10 bases separating them. CDR1 is SNHLY and CDR2 is FYNNEI in the germline V gene. In nucleotides, the CDR3 is TGTGCCAGCAGTGAGGGGGGTGGGCAGCCCCAGCATTTT. Its protein product is CASSEGGGQPQHF. Full variable domain (remainder filled in from reference TRBV2 and TRBJ1-5): EPEVTQTPSHQVTQMGQEVILRCVPISNHLYFYWYRQILGQKVEFLVSFYNNEISEKSEIFDDQFSVERPDGSNFTLKIRSTKLEDSAMYFCASSEGGGQPQHFGDGTRLSIL.

The chain employs TRBV5-4 and TRBJ2-1, with 7 bases identical to TRBD2. Germline V gene data show CDR1 as SGHNT and CDR2 as YYREEE (reference sequence). The CDR3 is 15 residues long. With 0 bases clipped from V and 7 bases from J, the junction kept 7 bases outside the gene matches. Written as DNA, the CDR3 is TGTGCCAGCAGCTTGGAATCCCGGGGGGAAAATGAGCAGTTCTTC. Translated, it gives CASSLESRGENEQFF.

This CDR3 reads CASSQGSAYEQYF. In DNA form, the CDR3 reads TGTGCCAGCAGCCAAGGTAGCGCTTACGAGCAGTACTTC. V usage is TRBV4-2 and J usage is TRBJ2-7; tentatively, D is TRBD2 (5 bases). This CDR3 is built from 13 residues. V was cut by 1 base and J by 4 bases, with 8 bases left in between. Germline lookup yields CDR1 LGHNA and CDR2 YNFKEQ.